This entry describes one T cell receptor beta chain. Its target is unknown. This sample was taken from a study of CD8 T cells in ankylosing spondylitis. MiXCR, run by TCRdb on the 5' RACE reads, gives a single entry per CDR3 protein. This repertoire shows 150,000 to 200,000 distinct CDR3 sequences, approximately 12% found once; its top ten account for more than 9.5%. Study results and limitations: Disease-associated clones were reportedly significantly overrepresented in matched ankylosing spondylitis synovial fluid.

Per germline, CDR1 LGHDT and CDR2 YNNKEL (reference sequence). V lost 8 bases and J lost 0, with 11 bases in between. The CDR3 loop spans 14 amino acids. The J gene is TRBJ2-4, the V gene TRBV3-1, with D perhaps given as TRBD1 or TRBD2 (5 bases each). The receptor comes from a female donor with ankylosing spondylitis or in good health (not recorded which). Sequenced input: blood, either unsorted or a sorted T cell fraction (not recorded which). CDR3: CASAMGVAKNIQYF. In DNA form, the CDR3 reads TGTGCCAGCGCGATGGGGGTAGCCAAAAACATTCAGTACTTC.